This T cell receptor beta chain was sequenced in a study of early T cells in non-severe SARS-CoV-2 infection. The wider study: Unpaired chains resulted from sequencing bulk RNA of unsorted whole blood.

Attachment of unique molecular identifiers to individual cDNA molecules was performed. TCRdb re-analysed the 5' RACE reads in MiXCR, keeping a single row per CDR3 protein. The profile covers tens of thousands of distinct CDR3 sequences, with roughly a sixth appearing a single time and 12% taken by the ten largest. This clonotype was counted only a few times. Its antigen remains unidentified. Broader study findings: Anti-spike CD8 responses were favored in VDJdb matching, and private and CD4 specificities were missed.

Trimming stripped 6 bases from V and 8 bases from J, with 12 bases between. CDR1 and CDR2 from the germline V gene are SQVTM and ANQGSEA. The CDR3 consists of 11 residues. The sequencing input was whole blood. The genes are TRBV29-1 and TRBJ2-3; D is tentatively TRBD1 or TRBD2 (6 bases each). The clonotype comes from an adult who was a healthcare worker with PCR-confirmed SARS-CoV-2 infection or an uninfected control (not recorded which). CDR3 coding DNA: TGCAGCGTCGCACAGGGAGGTACGCAGTATTTT. Its protein is CSVAQGGTQYF.